The 25 T cell receptor beta chains presented below share a single source sample, sequenced in a study of metastatic and nonmetastatic thyroid tumors. TCRdb reanalyzed the PCR reads via MiXCR. The sample lists about 33,000 clones; about 18% were seen once. All patients were untreated before thyroid surgery. Specimen: blood. The source is a female donor with papillary thyroid cancer or a benign thyroid nodule (not recorded which). Some clones in this sample may be carry-over from other donors' samples.

This clone was seen many times. CDR3 residues: CAWSVPGHGNEKLFF. The CDR3 DNA reads as TGTGCCTGGAGTGTACCGGGCCACGGAAATGAAAAACTGTTTTTT. The chain uses TRBV30 and TRBJ1-4, with D hard to call. CDR3 length: 15 amino acids. The germline V gene has CDR1 GTSNPN and CDR2 SVGIG (reference sequence). Between the trimmed V and J ends, which lost 0 bases and 5 bases, there was a span of 13 bases. The entire variable domain, with the rest obtained from reference TRBV30 and TRBJ1-4, is as follows: SQTIHQWPATLVQPVGSPLSLECTVEGTSNPNLYWYRQAAGRGLQLLFYSVGIGQISSEVPQNLSASRPQDRQFILSSKKLLLSDSGFYLCAWSVPGHGNEKLFFGSGTQLSVL.

This clone was seen at least ten times. The same CDR3 arises from other DNA sequences in this sample as well. The V and J genes are TRBV4-3 and TRBJ2-1, with TRBD2 matching over 11 bases. Germline V gene sequence: CDR1 LGHNA, CDR2 YSLEER. The CDR3 has 17 residues. The V and J ends lost 0 bases and 8 bases, in that order; junction bases with no gene match: 9. CDR3 sequence: CASSQEISLAGVHEQFF. CDR3 sequence (DNA): TGCGCCAGCAGCCAAGAAATCTCACTAGCGGGAGTCCATGAGCAGTTCTTC.

The chain joins TRBV12-3 or TRBV12-4 to TRBJ2-7, with 7 bases lining up with TRBD1. V was pared by 10 bases and J by 6 bases, with 9 bases of the junction left unmatched. The CDR3 contains 12 residues. The CDR3 DNA follows: TGTGCCACCCGGGACAGCAATTTCGAGCAGTACTTC. It yields the protein CATRDSNFEQYF.

In regard to this clone: One junction end does not reproduce the germline sequence, and a read error may be involved. The J gene is TRBJ2-7, the V gene TRBV6-4; either TRBD1 or TRBD2 may supply D (6 bases each). The CDR3 spans 16 residues. The germline CDR1 and CDR2 sequences are MRHNA and SNTAGT. The CDR3 DNA follows: TGTGCCGGCAGTACCTCTGGAGGGGGGAAACGCTACGAGCAGTACTTC. This translates into CAGSTSGGGKRYEQYF.

This clone was observed at least ten times. This rearrangement joins TRBV9 to TRBJ2-1, with 9 nucleotides matching TRBD1. With V trimmed by 1 base and J by 1 base, 9 bases remained unmatched. Per the germline V gene, CDR1 is SGDLS and CDR2 is YYNGEE. The length of the CDR3 is 18 residues. The DNA for the CDR3 is TGTGCCAGCAGCGTACAGCCAGGGACAGGGAGGTCCTACAATGAGCAGTTCTTC. Translating it yields CASSVQPGTGRSYNEQFF.

This clone was observed at least ten times. The rearrangement joins TRBV11-3 to TRBJ2-6; D not certain. The CDR3 contains 13 residues. The germline CDR1 and CDR2 sequences are SGHNT and YENEEA. The germline V and J ends were trimmed by 5 bases and 0 bases, with 2 bases remaining between them. The CDR3 loop is CASSHSGANVLTF. CDR3 bases: TGTGCCAGCAGCCACTCTGGGGCCAACGTCCTGACTTTC.

There are many counts of this clone. V is TRBV6-1 and J is TRBJ1-4, with D perhaps TRBD1 (6 bases). CDR1 and CDR2 (germline): MNHNS, SASEGT. CDR3 size: 15 residues. Trimming took 5 bases from V and 2 from J, leaving 12 bases between them. The CDR3 loop reads CASSRGGRTNEKLFF. The CDR3 DNA sequence: TGTGCCAGCAGTCGCGGGGGGCGGACTAATGAAAAACTGTTTTTT.

The sample holds many counts of this clone. The V call is TRBV4-3, the J call TRBJ1-3, with a tentative D call TRBD1 (5 bases). This CDR3 region has 13 residues. V lost 1 base to trimming and J lost 4 bases, with 5 bases between them. Germline-derived CDR1 and CDR2 are LGHNA and YSLEER. The CDR3 loop reads CASSQGQGNTIYF. In nucleotides, the CDR3 is TGCGCCAGCAGCCAAGGACAGGGAAACACCATATATTTT.

This clone was seen only a few times. J is TRBJ2-7 and V is TRBV10-3; D is unresolved. Deletions cut 2 bases from V and 6 bases from J, with 14 bases between. Germline V gives CDR1 ENHRY, CDR2 SYGVKD. This CDR3 is 14 amino acids long. CDR3 DNA sequence: TGTGCCATCAGTGAGGAGACATGGAATCTCGAGCAGTACTTC. The encoded protein is CAISEETWNLEQYF.

This clone appeared a single time. This chain links TRBV11-2 with TRBJ2-7; the D gene is possibly TRBD2 (5 bases). The CDR3 runs to 14 residues. V lost 0 bases and J 6 bases, leaving 12 bases between the germline ends. Germline V CDR1 and CDR2: SGHAT, FQNNGV. CDR3 protein: CASSLDPGVPEQYF. CDR3 in DNA: TGTGCCAGCAGCTTAGATCCCGGGGTCCCCGAGCAGTACTTC.

The chain joins TRBV30 to TRBJ2-7, with TRBD2 as a possible D gene (6 bases). There are 14 residues in the CDR3. From germline, CDR1 is GTSNPN and CDR2 SVGIG (reference sequence). Trimming removed 3 bases from V and 3 bases from J, with 15 bases in between. The CDR3 DNA sequence: TGTGCCTGGAGCCCCGGGACTTATTTCTACGAGCAGTACTTC. It yields the protein CAWSPGTYFYEQYF.

The chain links TRBV6-1 to TRBJ1-5, with a possible D match to TRBD1 (5 bases). Germline lookup yields CDR1 MNHNS and CDR2 SASEGT. The length of the CDR3 is 16 residues. Trimming shortened V by 5 bases and J by 0 bases, and 14 bases separated the two germline ends. The CDR3 region is CASSPRQSGSNQPQHF. CDR3 coding DNA: TGTGCCAGCAGTCCAAGACAGTCGGGTAGCAATCAGCCCCAGCATTTT.

This clone was seen at least ten times. The V and J genes are TRBV7-9 and TRBJ1-2; D unclear. CDR1 is SEHNR, CDR2 FQNEAQ, per germline (reference sequence). The V gene lost 1 base and the J gene lost 6 bases, with 6 bases spanning the gap. The CDR3 is 12 residues long. The CDR3 nucleotides are TGTGCCAGCAGCTTAGGAGTGGATGGCTACACCTTC. This codes for CASSLGVDGYTF. Looking up the rest from reference TRBV7-9 and TRBJ1-2 gives the full variable domain: DTGVSQNPRHKITKRGQNVTFRCDPISEHNRLYWYRQTLGQGPEFLTYFQNEAQLEKSRLLSDRFSAERPKGSFSTLEIQRTEQGDSAMYLCASSLGVDGYTFGSGTRLTVV.

This chain joins TRBV5-1 and TRBJ2-1, with TRBD2 as a possible D gene (5 bases). The CDR3 totals 13 residues. V lost 4 bases, J lost 0 bases, and 5 bases lay in between. CDR1 is SGHRS and CDR2 is YFSETQ in the germline V gene. The DNA of the CDR3 is TGCGCCAGCAGCGGGAGCTCCTACAATGAGCAGTTCTTC. Translating gives CASSGSSYNEQFF.

This clone was seen ten or more times. The chain joins TRBV20-1 to TRBJ2-3; D perhaps matches TRBD1 (5 bases). This CDR3 contains 13 residues. The germline V gene encodes CDR1 DFQATT and CDR2 SNEGSKA (reference sequence). The CDR3 region is CSLPRGSTDTQYF. The CDR3 bases are TGCAGCCTCCCAAGGGGTAGCACAGATACGCAGTATTTT.

This clone was picked up many times. The chain joins TRBV2 to TRBJ2-1; 9 nucleotides line up with TRBD1. Germline CDR1 and CDR2: SNHLY and FYNNEI. Germline trimming cut 11 bases from V and 10 bases from J; bases unmatched to any gene: 18. This CDR3 has 15 residues. The CDR3 bases are TGTGCCCGGGAAAGGGGACAGGGCCCCTCTGGGGAGCAGTTCTTC. It encodes CARERGQGPSGEQFF.

This clone is medium-sized (0.01 to 0.1%) by share. CDR3 protein: CASSISGLRSPLHF. Written as DNA, the CDR3 is TGTGCCAGTAGTATCTCAGGGTTACGTTCACCCCTCCACTTT. The chain carries TRBV19 and TRBJ1-6; a weak D match, TRBD1 (5 bases). The CDR3 totals 14 residues. Trimming left V 3 bases short and J 9 bases short, with 12 bases between. Germline V lookup: CDR1 LNHDA, CDR2 SQIVND (reference sequence).

This clone has ten or more counts. The chain carries TRBV5-6 and TRBJ2-7; tentative D call: TRBD1 (5 bases). The CDR3 extends over 12 amino acids. V lost 2 bases to trimming and J lost 6 bases, with 9 bases between them. CDR1 and CDR2 (germline): SGHDT, YYEEEE. CDR3: CASSFRVAEQYF. DNA of the CDR3: TGTGCCAGCAGCTTCAGGGTAGCCGAGCAGTACTTC.

This clone was recorded at least ten times. The V and J genes are TRBV15 and TRBJ2-1, with 8 bases lining up with TRBD2. The CDR3 contains 18 residues. Per the germline V gene, CDR1 is LNHNV and CDR2 is YYDKDF (reference sequence). With V trimmed by 0 bases and J by 6 bases, 13 bases remained unmatched. The CDR3 reads CATSREGERAGDINEQFF. The CDR3 nucleotides read TGTGCCACCAGCAGAGAAGGGGAGAGAGCGGGAGACATCAATGAGCAGTTCTTC.

V gene TRBV6-2 or TRBV6-3 combines with J gene TRBJ2-7; TRBD2 agrees at 8 bases. The CDR3 sequence is 14 residues long. Trimming took 7 bases from V and 4 from J; bases not matched to a gene: 9. Germline V gives CDR1 MNHEY, CDR2 SVGEGT. In DNA form, the CDR3 reads TGTGCCAGCACCTCCGTCGGGGGGGTTTACGAGCAGTACTTC. Its translation is CASTSVGGVYEQYF.

This clone was counted ten times or more. J is TRBJ1-4 and V is TRBV6-1, with a possible D match to TRBD1 (5 bases). V dropped 4 bases and J dropped 2 bases, with 14 bases sitting between them. The germline gives CDR1 MNHNS, CDR2 SASEGT. The CDR3 covers 16 residues. In DNA, the CDR3 is TGTGCCAGCAGTGGGATGGGGGGGAGGACTAATGAAAAACTGTTTTTT. It specifies CASSGMGGRTNEKLFF.

About this clone itself: This may be a read error: a much more frequent sequence differs by one nucleotide. Other DNA sequences in this sample translate to the same CDR3. The chain has TRBV14 and TRBJ2-5; D might be TRBD1 or TRBD2, each matching 5 bases. Trimming took 0 bases from V and 2 from J, leaving 10 bases between them. Germline lookup yields CDR1 SGHDN and CDR2 FVKESK. CDR3 length: 15 residues. Written as DNA, the CDR3 is TGTGCCAGCAGCCAAGATCTTGGGGGTCAAGAGACCCAGTACTTC. Residues: CASSQDLGGQETQYF.

This clone has at least ten counts. The gene calls are TRBV30 and TRBJ1-5; no clear D gene. Germline CDR1 reads GTSNPN; CDR2 reads SVGIG (reference sequence). The length of the CDR3 is 12 residues. V lost 5 bases and J lost 0, with 5 bases in between. The CDR3: CAWGYSNQPQHF. The DNA for the CDR3 is TGTGCCTGGGGTTATAGCAATCAGCCCCAGCATTTT.

This clone has ten or more counts. The genes are TRBV20-1 and TRBJ2-2, with a tentative D call TRBD2 (5 bases). CDR1 DFQATT and CDR2 SNEGSKA come from the germline V gene (reference sequence). This CDR3 is 15 amino acids long. Trimming stripped 6 bases from V and 4 bases from J, with 18 bases between. CDR3 DNA: TGCAGTGCAGCCCCGACCCGGGCGGGCACCGGGGAGCTGTTTTTT. Its translation is CSAAPTRAGTGELFF.

In this sample, this clone turned up many times. The V call is TRBV15, the J call TRBJ2-7, with 10 nucleotides matching TRBD1. The ends lost 3 bases at V and 6 bases at J; junction bases unmatched: 8. CDR3 length: 15 amino acids. The germline V gene encodes CDR1 LNHNV and CDR2 YYDKDF (reference sequence). The chain's CDR3 is CATSSRQGAKTEQYF. The CDR3 coding sequence is TGTGCCACCAGCAGTCGACAGGGGGCGAAGACCGAGCAGTACTTC. Based on the CDR3 plus reference TRBV15 and TRBJ2-7, the full variable domain is DAMVIQNPRYQVTQFGKPVTLSCSQTLNHNVMYWYQQKSSQAPKLLFHYYDKDFNNEADTPDNFQSRRPNTSFCFLDIRSPGLGDTAMYLCATSSRQGAKTEQYFGPGTRLTVT.